Listed here are 25 T cell receptor beta chains from one sample, sequenced in a study of cytomegalovirus exposure and HLA in healthy donors. Vbeta (60) and Jbeta (13) primers were used in the PCR. Using immunoSEQ multiplex PCR, the repertoire was profiled, and TCRdb retains in-frame clones only, with some absent. Of about 130,000 clones listed, approximately 8.8% are singletons. The sequenced sample consisted of PBMCs. The receptors originated from a man aged 35-49 years in good health and CMV-seronegative.

This clone occurred a few times. The chain has TRBV19 and TRBJ2-7, with unresolved D. Deletions cut 1 base from V and 2 bases from J, with 6 bases between. CDR1 and CDR2 from the germline V gene are LNHDA and SQIVND (reference sequence). This CDR3 spans 13 amino acids. This CDR3 reads CASSIGRTYEQYF. DNA of the CDR3: TGTGCCAGTAGTATAGGCAGAACCTACGAGCAGTACTTC.

J is TRBJ1-1 and V is TRBV5-1, with D perhaps TRBD1 (6 bases). CDR3 length: 15 residues. V was shortened by 4 bases and J by 0 bases, with 13 bases between the two germline ends. Germline V lookup: CDR1 SGHRS, CDR2 YFSETQ. This CDR3 reads CASSPGGDMNTEAFF. The CDR3 DNA reads as TGCGCCAGCAGCCCTGGGGGGGACATGAACACTGAAGCTTTCTTT. Using reference TRBV5-1 and TRBJ1-1 for the parts outside the CDR3, the full variable domain is KAGVTQTPRYLIKTRGQQVTLSCSPISGHRSVSWYQQTPGQGLQFLFEYFSETQRNKGNFPGRFSGRQFSNSRSEMNVSTLELGDSALYLCASSPGGDMNTEAFFGQGTRLTVV.

The chain is built from TRBV7-3 and TRBJ2-7; TRBD1 matches 11 bases. Germline values: CDR1 SGHTA, CDR2 FQGTGA. J lost 3 bases, V lost 1 base, and 2 bases had no gene match. The CDR3 is made up of 15 amino acids. The CDR3: CASSLMGTGGYEQYF. The CDR3, as DNA: TGTGCCAGCAGCTTAATGGGGACAGGGGGCTACGAGCAGTACTTC.

This clone was recorded a few times. This sequence joins TRBV19 and TRBJ2-1; TRBD2 matches at 14 bases. The CDR3 is 14 residues long. V lost 6 bases to trimming and J lost 8 bases; unmatched junction nucleotides: 3. In germline, CDR1 is LNHDA, CDR2 SQIVND (reference sequence). CDR3 in DNA: TGTGCCAGTAGGAGACTAGCGGGGGGGGATGAGCAGTTCTTC. Residues: CASRRLAGGDEQFF.

This clone came up a few times. The V and J genes are TRBV6-5 and TRBJ2-2, with D possibly being TRBD1 (5 bases). V was trimmed by 0 bases and J by 1 base, leaving 9 bases between them. The CDR3 contains 16 residues. Germline loops: CDR1 MNHEY, CDR2 SVGAGI. This CDR3 is CASSYSRGRNTGELFF. CDR3 in DNA: TGTGCCAGCAGTTACTCAAGGGGAAGGAACACCGGGGAGCTGTTTTTT.

The rearrangement links TRBV7-9 to TRBJ2-1; 10 nucleotides line up with TRBD2. J was trimmed by 5 bases and V by 5 bases; bases with no gene match: 9. Germline V gene lookup returns CDR1 SEHNR and CDR2 FQNEAQ (reference sequence). CDR3 length: 16 residues. This chain's CDR3 is CASSAYTSGANNEQFF. The DNA of the CDR3 is TGTGCCAGCAGCGCCTATACTAGCGGGGCTAACAATGAGCAGTTCTTC.

This clone came up a few times. This rearrangement joins TRBV19 to TRBJ1-1; D not certain. The germline V gene has CDR1 LNHDA and CDR2 SQIVND (reference sequence). Trimming pared 5 bases from V and 7 bases from J, leaving 11 bases between. This CDR3 has 12 residues. The CDR3, as DNA: TGTGCCAGTAGTTTTTTGAGTGGTGAAGCTTTCTTT. Amino acids: CASSFLSGEAFF.

This clone has only a few counts. V is TRBV28 and J is TRBJ1-5; 10 positions agree with TRBD1. Unmatched junction bases numbered 12, after V lost 6 bases and J lost 4 bases. The V gene's germline CDR1 is MDHEN and CDR2 SYDVKM. The CDR3 has 17 residues. The CDR3 nucleotides are TGTGCCAGCAGCCTTACCCCAGGACAGGGGGGGAATCAGCCCCAGCATTTT. It codes for CASSLTPGQGGNQPQHF. Based on the CDR3 plus reference TRBV28 and TRBJ1-5, the full variable domain is DVKVTQSSRYLVKRTGEKVFLECVQDMDHENMFWYRQDPGLGLRLIYFSYDVKMKEKGDIPEGYSVSREKKERFSLILESASTNQTSMYLCASSLTPGQGGNQPQHFGDGTRLSIL.

This clone was seen only a few times. This chain joins TRBV19 and TRBJ1-2; a possible D gene is TRBD1 (5 bases). Germline V CDR1 and CDR2: LNHDA, SQIVND (reference sequence). Trimming removed 1 base from V and 4 bases from J, with 16 bases in between. The CDR3 spans 16 residues. The CDR3 loop reads CASSIGGTGVGYGYTF. CDR3 nucleotides: TGTGCCAGTAGTATAGGGGGAACGGGGGTCGGCTATGGCTACACCTTC.

In its sample, this clone was seen a few times. The chain combines TRBV9 with TRBJ1-2; 9 bases match TRBD1. Trimming took 0 bases from V and 3 from J; bases not matched to a gene: 9. The CDR3 contains 17 residues. Germline CDR1 and CDR2: SGDLS and YYNGEE. CDR3 nucleotides: TGTGCCAGCAGCGTAGCTCCCGACAGGGGGGATTACTATGGCTACACCTTC. It codes for CASSVAPDRGDYYGYTF.

This clone was recorded once. The genes are TRBV7-8 and TRBJ1-4; tentatively, D is TRBD1 (5 bases). The CDR3 runs 14 residues. Germline CDR1 SGHVS, CDR2 FQNEAQ. V gave up 5 bases and J gave up 6 bases, with 13 bases separating them. The CDR3 sequence is CASSPDPGDEKLFF. CDR3 DNA: TGTGCCAGCAGCCCGGACCCGGGGGATGAAAAACTGTTTTTT.

This chain connects TRBV29-1 to TRBJ1-1, with unresolved D. Germline CDR1 and CDR2: SQVTM and ANQGSEA. The CDR3 is made up of 12 amino acids. Between the trimmed V and J ends, which lost 4 bases and 0 bases, there was a span of 6 bases. The DNA for the CDR3 is TGCAGCGTTGGGAGGGTGAACACTGAAGCTTTCTTT. As protein: CSVGRVNTEAFF.

This clone showed up just a few times. V is TRBV5-6 and J is TRBJ2-7, with TRBD1 as a possible D gene (6 bases). This CDR3 comprises 14 residues. V lost 4 bases to trimming and J lost 2 bases, with 13 bases between them. Germline loops: CDR1 SGHDT, CDR2 YYEEEE. CDR3 DNA sequence: TGTGCCAGCAGCCGATGGACAGACCCCTACGAGCAGTACTTC. Amino acid sequence: CASSRWTDPYEQYF.

As concerns this clone: This same CDR3 is encoded by further DNA sequences in the sample. The chain couples TRBV11-1 to TRBJ2-7, with a weak D call TRBD2 (6 bases). V shed 5 bases and J shed 7 bases, with 12 bases lying between them. This CDR3 has 12 amino acids. The germline gives CDR1 SGHAT, CDR2 FQDESV (reference sequence). The CDR3 DNA is TGTGCCAGCAGCCCGGTGGGGGGTGAGCAGTACTTC. It encodes CASSPVGGEQYF.

The V and J genes are TRBV15 and TRBJ1-4; D not resolved. Deletions cut 0 bases from V and 0 bases from J, with 8 bases between. The germline CDR1 and CDR2 sequences are LNHNV and YYDKDF (reference sequence). The CDR3 extends over 16 amino acids. The CDR3 DNA sequence: TGTGCCACCAGCAGAGATGCGGGCTCAACTAATGAAAAACTGTTTTTT. Amino acid sequence: CATSRDAGSTNEKLFF.

With regard to this clone: This same CDR3 is encoded by further DNA sequences in the sample. The chain recombines TRBV5-4 with TRBJ1-2; D is unresolved. The germline CDR1 and CDR2 sequences are SGHNT and YYREEE (reference sequence). V lost 0 bases and J lost 2, with 11 bases in between. The CDR3 covers 15 residues. In DNA, the CDR3 is TGTGCCAGCAGCTTGGGGGCCAGCAGGAACTATGGCTACACCTTC. Its translation is CASSLGASRNYGYTF.

The J gene is TRBJ1-4, the V gene TRBV4-2, with 9 bases that match TRBD1. From germline, CDR1 is LGHNA and CDR2 YNFKEQ. The CDR3 runs 14 residues. Trimming removed 4 bases from V and 8 bases from J; junction bases left unmatched: 5. CDR3 amino acids: CASSPTGGGEKLFF. The CDR3 DNA follows: TGTGCCAGCAGCCCGACAGGGGGTGGCGAAAAACTGTTTTTT.

This chain links TRBV9 with TRBJ1-2, with D tentatively TRBD1 (6 bases). Germline values: CDR1 SGDLS, CDR2 YYNGEE. The CDR3 contains 15 residues. Between the trimmed V and J ends, which lost 0 bases and 2 bases, there was a span of 11 bases. In DNA, the CDR3 is TGTGCCAGCAGCGTAGGGGGGGGGCGCAACTATGGCTACACCTTC. It translates to CASSVGGGRNYGYTF.

This clone occurred once. The chain employs TRBV9 and TRBJ2-7; D remains ambiguous. Germline-derived CDR1 and CDR2 are SGDLS and YYNGEE. This CDR3 spans 13 amino acids. Trimming removed 3 bases from V and 2 bases from J, with 9 bases in between. The CDR3 region has the DNA TGTGCCAGCAGCGCGGGTGAGACCTACGAGCAGTACTTC. Translation gives CASSAGETYEQYF.

The V call is TRBV18, the J call TRBJ2-6; maybe TRBD2 (5 bases). Germline lookup yields CDR1 KGHSH and CDR2 LQKENI. Trimming removed 3 bases from V and 1 base from J, with 7 bases in between. The CDR3 covers 15 residues. The CDR3 loop is CASSPSGSGANVLTF. In nucleotides, the CDR3 is TGTGCCAGCTCACCCTCGGGGTCTGGGGCCAACGTCCTGACTTTC.

The rearrangement joins TRBV5-8 to TRBJ2-2, with TRBD2 matching 10 bases. The germline V gene has CDR1 SGHTS and CDR2 YDEGEE. V dropped 4 bases and J dropped 4; count of bases not matched to a gene: 4. This CDR3 spans 15 amino acids. This CDR3 is CASSVSGGLTGELFF. In nucleotides, the CDR3 is TGTGCCAGCAGCGTTAGCGGGGGGCTCACCGGGGAGCTGTTTTTT.

This chain uses TRBV5-1 with TRBJ2-4, with TRBD1 matching over 9 bases. The length of the CDR3 is 14 residues. Germline-derived CDR1 and CDR2 are SGHRS and YFSETQ. The junction had 5 bases not matched to a gene; V was cut back by 6 bases and J by 4 bases. CDR3 nucleotide sequence: TGCGCCAGCAAACCCGGGACAGGGAAAAACATTCAGTACTTC. Its protein product is CASKPGTGKNIQYF.

This chain connects TRBV11-2 to TRBJ1-2, with TRBD1 as a possible D gene (6 bases). V gave up 5 bases and J gave up 7 bases, with 14 bases separating them. The V gene's germline CDR1 is SGHAT and CDR2 FQNNGV. This CDR3 region has 13 residues. CDR3 in DNA: TGTGCCAGCAGCCCCACAGGGTGGGGTGGCTACACCTTC. Amino acids: CASSPTGWGGYTF.

In its sample, this clone was seen a few times. V and J are TRBV5-8 and TRBJ1-1; TRBD1 might be the D (5 bases). Per the germline V gene, CDR1 is SGHTS and CDR2 is YDEGEE. V dropped 3 bases and J dropped 3 bases, with 12 bases sitting between them. The CDR3 loop spans 14 amino acids. CDR3 nucleotides: TGTGCCAGCAGCTCCAGGGTAAGGGACACTGAAGCTTTCTTT. Its protein product is CASSSRVRDTEAFF. Looking up the rest from reference TRBV5-8 and TRBJ1-1 gives the full variable domain: EAGVTQSPTHLIKTRGQQATLRCSPISGHTSVYWYQQALGLGLQFLLWYDEGEERNRGNFPPRFSGRQFPNYSSELNVNALELEDSALYLCASSSRVRDTEAFFGQGTRLTVV.

Turning to this clone: At one end, the junction sequence differs from germline, possibly due to a read error. V gene TRBV6-6 combines with J gene TRBJ2-1; TRBD1 matches at 7 bases. The CDR3 consists of 16 residues. Germline CDR1 is MNHNY and CDR2 is SVGAGI (reference sequence). This chain's CDR3 is CASSYPTGVSYNGQFF. The CDR3 coding sequence is TGTGCCAGCAGTTACCCAACAGGGGTCTCCTACAATGGGCAGTTCTTC.